This TCR beta chain was sequenced during a study of blood T cell repertoires in COVID-19. Profiling relied on immunoSEQ multiplex PCR, and the TCRdb table lists in-frame clones only, not all of them. The sample carries about 210,000 clones, approximately 91% recorded once. Germline V gene sequence: CDR1 MDHEN, CDR2 SYDVKM. V was cut by 3 bases and J by 2 bases, with 14 bases left in between. The CDR3 is made up of 17 amino acids. The sequenced sample consisted of peripheral blood. The clonotype was recovered from a middle-aged man with acute or convalescent COVID-19. V usage is TRBV28 and J usage is TRBJ2-6; D unclear. DNA for the CDR3: TGTGCCAGCAGTTTCCTAATGGGCCTCCCTGGGGCCAACGTCCTGACTTTC. It yields the protein CASSFLMGLPGANVLTF.